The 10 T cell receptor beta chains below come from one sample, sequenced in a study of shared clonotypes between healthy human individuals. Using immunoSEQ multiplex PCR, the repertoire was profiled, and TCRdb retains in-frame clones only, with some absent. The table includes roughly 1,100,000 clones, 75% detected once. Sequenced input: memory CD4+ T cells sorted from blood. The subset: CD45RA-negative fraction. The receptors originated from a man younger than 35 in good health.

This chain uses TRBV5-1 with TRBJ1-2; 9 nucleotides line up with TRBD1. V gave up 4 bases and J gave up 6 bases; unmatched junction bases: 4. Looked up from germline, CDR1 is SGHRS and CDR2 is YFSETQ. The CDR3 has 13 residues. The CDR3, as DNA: TGCGCCAGCAGCCTCGGGACAGGGCATGGCTACACCTTC. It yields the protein CASSLGTGHGYTF. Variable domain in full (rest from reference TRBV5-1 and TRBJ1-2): KAGVTQTPRYLIKTRGQQVTLSCSPISGHRSVSWYQQTPGQGLQFLFEYFSETQRNKGNFPGRFSGRQFSNSRSEMNVSTLELGDSALYLCASSLGTGHGYTFGSGTRLTVV.

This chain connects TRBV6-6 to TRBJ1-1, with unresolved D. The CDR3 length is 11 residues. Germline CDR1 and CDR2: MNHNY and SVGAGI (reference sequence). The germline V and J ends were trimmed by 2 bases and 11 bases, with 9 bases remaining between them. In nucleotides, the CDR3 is TGTGCCAGCAGTTACCAGGACGAGGCTTTCTTT. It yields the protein CASSYQDEAFF.

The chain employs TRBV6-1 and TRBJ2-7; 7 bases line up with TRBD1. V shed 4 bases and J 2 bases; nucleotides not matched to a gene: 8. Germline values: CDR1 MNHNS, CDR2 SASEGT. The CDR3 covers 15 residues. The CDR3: CASSVKTGLAYEQYF. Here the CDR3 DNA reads TGTGCCAGCAGTGTCAAGACAGGGCTAGCCTACGAGCAGTACTTC.

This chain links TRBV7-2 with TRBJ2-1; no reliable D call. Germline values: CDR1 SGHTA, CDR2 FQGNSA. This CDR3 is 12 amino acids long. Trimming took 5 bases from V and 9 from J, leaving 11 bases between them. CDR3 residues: CASSLQVGEQFF. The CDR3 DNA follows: TGTGCCAGCAGCCTTCAGGTGGGTGAGCAGTTCTTC.

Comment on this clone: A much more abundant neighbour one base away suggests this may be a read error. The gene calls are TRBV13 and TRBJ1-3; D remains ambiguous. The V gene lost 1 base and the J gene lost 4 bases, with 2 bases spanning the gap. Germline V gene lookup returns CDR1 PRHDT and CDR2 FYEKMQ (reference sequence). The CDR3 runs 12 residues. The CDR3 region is CASSLEGNTIYF. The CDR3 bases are TGTGCCAGCAGCTTAGAAGGAAACACCATATATTTT.

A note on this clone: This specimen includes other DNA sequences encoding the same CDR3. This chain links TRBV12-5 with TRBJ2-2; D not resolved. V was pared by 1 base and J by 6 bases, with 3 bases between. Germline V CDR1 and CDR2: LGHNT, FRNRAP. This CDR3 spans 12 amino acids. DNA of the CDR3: TGTGCTAGTGGTTTGGGAGCCGGGGAGCTGTTTTTT. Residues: CASGLGAGELFF.

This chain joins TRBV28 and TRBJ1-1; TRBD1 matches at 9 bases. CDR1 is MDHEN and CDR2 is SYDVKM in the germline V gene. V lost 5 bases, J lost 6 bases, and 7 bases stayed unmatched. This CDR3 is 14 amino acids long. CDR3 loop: CASSVTGGSPEAFF. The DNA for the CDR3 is TGTGCCAGCAGTGTGACAGGGGGTTCTCCTGAAGCTTTCTTT.

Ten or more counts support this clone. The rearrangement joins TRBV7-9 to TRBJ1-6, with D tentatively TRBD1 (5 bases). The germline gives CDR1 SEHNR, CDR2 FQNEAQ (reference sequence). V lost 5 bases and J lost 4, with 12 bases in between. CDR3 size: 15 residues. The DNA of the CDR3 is TGTGCCAGCAGCCCGGGACTGGAATATAATTCACCCCTCCACTTT. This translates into CASSPGLEYNSPLHF.

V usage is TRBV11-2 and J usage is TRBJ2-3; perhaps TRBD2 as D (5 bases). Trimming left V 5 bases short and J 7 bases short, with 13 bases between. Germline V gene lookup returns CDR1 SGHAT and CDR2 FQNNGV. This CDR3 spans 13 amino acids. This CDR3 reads CASSVTGKNTQYF. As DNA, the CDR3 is TGTGCCAGCAGCGTGACGGGAAAGAATACGCAGTATTTT.

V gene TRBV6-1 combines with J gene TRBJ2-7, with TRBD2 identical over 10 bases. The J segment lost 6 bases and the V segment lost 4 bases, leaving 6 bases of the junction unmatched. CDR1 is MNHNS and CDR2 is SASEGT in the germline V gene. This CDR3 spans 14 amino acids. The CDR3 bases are TGTGCCAGCAGTGGAGCGGGAGGGCCCCGCGAGCAGTACTTC. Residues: CASSGAGGPREQYF.